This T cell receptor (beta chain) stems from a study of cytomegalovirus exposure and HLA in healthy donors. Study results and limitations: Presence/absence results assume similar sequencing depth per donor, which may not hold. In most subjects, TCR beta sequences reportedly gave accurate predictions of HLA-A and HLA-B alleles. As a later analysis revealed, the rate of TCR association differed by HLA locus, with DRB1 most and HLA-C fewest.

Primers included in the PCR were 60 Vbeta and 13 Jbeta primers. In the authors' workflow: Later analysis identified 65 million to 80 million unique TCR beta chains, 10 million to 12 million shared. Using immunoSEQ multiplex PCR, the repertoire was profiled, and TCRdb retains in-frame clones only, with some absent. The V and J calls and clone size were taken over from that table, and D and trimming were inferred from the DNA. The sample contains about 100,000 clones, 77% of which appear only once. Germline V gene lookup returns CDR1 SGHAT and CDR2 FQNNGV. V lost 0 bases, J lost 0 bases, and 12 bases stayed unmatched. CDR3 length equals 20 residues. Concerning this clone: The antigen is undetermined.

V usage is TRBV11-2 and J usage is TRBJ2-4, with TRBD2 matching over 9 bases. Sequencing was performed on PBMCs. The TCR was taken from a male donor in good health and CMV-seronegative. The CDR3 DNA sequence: TGTGCCAGCAGCTTAGAGGCGAATGGGCTAGCGGGACTAGCCAAAAACATTCAGTACTTC. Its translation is CASSLEANGLAGLAKNIQYF.